The present entry profiles one T cell receptor beta chain with its context. This clonotype has a handful of counts. Its antigen is currently not known. No much larger clonotype is one base removed from it; base qualities were not supplied. The CDR3, cysteine through phenylalanine, is 17 amino acids long. Only the CDR3 DNA is retained, 51 bases long and in frame from the first base. According to the germline V gene, CDR1 reads SNHLY and CDR2 reads FYNNEI. V lost 7 bases and J lost 0 bases, and the count of bases not matched to a germline gene is 11. In light of the paper, this sample's time point label describes: pre-sensitization, week 0. The treatment or condition label, as the study defines it: therapeutic diphenylcyclopropenone sensitization with weekly scalp DPC. At every patch-test visit, the blood draw took place before the patch test was put on. Eligible patients were aged 18 to 70, diagnosed with alopecia, deemed suitable for DPC therapy, and excluded if pregnant. Unfractionated whole blood was collected in Tempus Blood RNA tubes, and total RNA was extracted from that blood.

The library was produced with RACE. Sequencer: NextSeq 500. During library preparation, unique molecular identifiers were attached to individual cDNA molecules so that TCRs could be counted in a quantitative, reproducible way. Each blood RNA sample was used to sequence both TCR alpha and TCR beta chains. The paper's data handling went like this. A median of about 100,000 TCRs per sample was observed, with a range of about 23,224 to 750,000. The Decombinator software suite was used to annotate the V, J and CDR3 of the TCR reads. Every sample was subsampled to the same number of TCRs (28,000) for the PS versus PT1 abundance plots. TCRs were defined as expanded if absent before sensitization and observed at least eight times at the 2-week time point. The public reads were reprocessed in TCRdb via fastp at Q25 and MiXCR, keeping in-frame beta chains. One record per CDR3 amino acid sequence lists the most common genes and DNA. The V and J calls come from TCRdb's annotation, not from the publication. The sample records about 380,000 distinct CDR3 sequences, roughly 5.3% of which are singletons. 2.5% to 3% of the sample comes from the top ten.

The sample is drawn from a study of human T cells and chemical hapten exposure (dated by TCRdb to the early 2020s). In terms of the full investigation: For sensitization, 2% DPC in acetone was applied to a roughly 2 cm by roughly 2 cm area of upper inner arm skin. Blood for TCR sequencing was provided by twenty-nine alopecia patients at one to four time points (pre-sensitization, 2, 6 and 24 weeks). Libraries were combined into a pool for sequencing, and differences in TCR yield between samples came mainly from small differences in library volumes within the pool. Blood samples were taken from patients before sensitization (week 0) and then at 2, 6 and about 24 weeks after DPC sensitization. Alopecia areata with under or over 50% scalp involvement, alopecia totalis and alopecia universalis were represented in the patient cohort, which was mostly female. Patch testing was performed on the upper back with Finn chambers containing 0.01% DPC, and the patch tests were scored after 6 days according to International Contact Dermatitis Research Group standards. Peripheral blood TCR repertoire changes were tracked in vivo in alopecia patients during primary and secondary sensitization to the hapten diphenylcyclopropenone (DPC). Patients additionally received weekly therapeutic DPC doses to the scalp throughout the roughly 23-week study period.

Overall study results and their limits: DPC sensitization did not change how many TCRs were above 1 in 1000 frequency, and no evidence was found of alterations in global repertoire structure. Patch test score was positively correlated with the number of PT1 expanded TCRs, with significance at thresholds 8, 16 and 32 but not at 4. Repeated subsampling changed both the strength of the expansion versus patch-test correlation and the threshold at which the correlation became significant. Significantly more large CDR3 similarity clusters were formed by expanded TCRs than by pre-sensitization or healthy control sets, consistent with antigen-driven responses. Alopecia, a presumed autoimmune disease, was present in all patients, so the immune response of the patients might differ from that of healthy individuals.

The clonotype comes from a woman aged 45-65 years with alopecia areata. Some clones in this sample may be carry-over from other donors' samples. The sample here was whole blood, taken in connection with sensitization to the hapten diphenylcyclopropenone (DPC). The chain joins TRBV2 to TRBJ2-2, with TRBD1 matching 7 junction bases. The CDR3 region: CASTLTPGTANTGELFF. The bases read TGTGCCAGCACCCTTACCCCCGGGACAGCGAACACCGGGGAGCTGTTTTTT.